This passage covers 13 T cell receptor beta chains from one sample sequenced in a study of post-analysis software for immune sequencing data. Findings of the study overall: TRBV5-6, TRBV5-1 and TRBV20-1 were among five TRBV segments more frequent in patients than controls.

These receptors lack a known antigen. Unique-molecular-identifier-tagged TCR beta cDNA libraries were used. One entry per CDR3 protein, called by TCRdb with MiXCR from the PCR reads. The sample carries 740,000 or so distinct CDR3 sequences, approximately 57% recorded once. The specimen sequenced was blood. The receptors originated from a girl aged 10 to 17 with multiple sclerosis.

The table lists this clonotype with a few counts. The chain joins TRBV5-5 to TRBJ2-5; D gene ambiguous. The V gene's germline CDR1 is SGHKS and CDR2 YYEKEE (reference sequence). The CDR3 extends over 14 amino acids. Trimming stripped 4 bases from V and 11 bases from J, with 21 bases between. The DNA of the CDR3 is TGTGCCAGCAGCCTACGTCCGATCCAACAAGAGCAGTACTTC. The encoded protein is CASSLRPIQQEQYF.

The chain combines TRBV5-1 with TRBJ2-7; D may be TRBD1 (5 bases). The CDR3 extends over 16 amino acids. Germline loops: CDR1 SGHRS, CDR2 YFSETQ. Trimming removed 0 bases from V and 0 bases from J, with 13 bases in between. The CDR3 coding sequence is TGCGCCAGCAGCTTGGAAGGGGCAACCCTCTCCTACGAGCAGTACTTC. Protein sequence: CASSLEGATLSYEQYF.

The chain couples TRBV27 to TRBJ1-2; D is unresolved. This CDR3 has 12 amino acids. Per germline, CDR1 MNHEY and CDR2 SMNVEV (reference sequence). The V gene lost 5 bases and the J gene lost 8 bases, with 12 bases spanning the gap. The CDR3 spells CASSTGGRGYTF. The CDR3 nucleotides read TGTGCCAGCAGTACCGGAGGGAGAGGCTACACCTTC.

V usage is TRBV5-1 and J usage is TRBJ2-5; TRBD2 might be the D (5 bases). The CDR3 totals 16 residues. The germline V gene encodes CDR1 SGHRS and CDR2 YFSETQ. V lost 0 bases to trimming and J lost 0 bases, with 12 bases between them. For the CDR3, the DNA is TGCGCCAGCAGCTTGGGAGGTGGGAGCTACCAAGAGACCCAGTACTTC. Protein product: CASSLGGGSYQETQYF.

The gene calls are TRBV20-1 and TRBJ2-7; no reliable D call. The J call may be incorrect, as the DNA end agrees better with TRBJ2-5. From germline, CDR1 is DFQATT and CDR2 SNEGSKA (reference sequence). This CDR3 contains 13 residues. In nucleotides, the CDR3 is TGCAGTGCTAACCTGATGCAGCTAGAGACCCAGTACTTC. Translation gives CSANLMQLETQYF.

This clonotype was observed once. This chain connects TRBV7-6 to TRBJ2-1; 8 bases agree with TRBD2. Germline assignment: CDR1 SGHVS and CDR2 FNYEAQ. J lost 2 bases, V lost 2 bases, and 8 bases had no gene match. There are 17 residues in the CDR3. Here the CDR3 reads CASSLRQARGAYNEQFF. The CDR3 coding sequence is TGTGCCAGCAGCTTACGACAGGCGCGGGGGGCCTACAATGAGCAGTTCTTC.

Points on this clonotype: The junction departs from the called germline gene at one end, perhaps through a read error. This chain links TRBV10-1 with TRBJ2-7; 9 bases map to TRBD1. The CDR3 contains 15 residues. Germline V gene data show CDR1 as WNHNN and CDR2 as SYGVQD (reference sequence). CDR3 protein: CTSSESGTGIREQYF. Here the CDR3 DNA reads TGCACCAGCAGTGAATCCGGGACAGGGATTCGCGAGCAGTACTTC.

This clonotype has just one count. The CDR3: CASSPTMNTEAFF. CDR3 sequence (DNA): TGTGCCAGCAGCCCGACAATGAACACTGAAGCTTTCTTT. This chain joins TRBV5-8 and TRBJ1-1; unclear D gene. The germline gives CDR1 SGHTS, CDR2 YDEGEE. This CDR3 contains 13 residues. V lost 4 bases and J lost 0, with 7 bases in between.

Only a few counts were recorded for this clonotype. V is TRBV5-5 and J is TRBJ2-7, with TRBD2 matching 9 bases. This CDR3 has 16 residues. Germline values: CDR1 SGHKS, CDR2 YYEKEE (reference sequence). Trimming cost V 4 bases and J 4 bases; bases outside gene matches: 12. DNA for the CDR3: TGTGCCAGCAGCCCATACTCAGCGGGGGGCCCATACGAGCAGTACTTC. Amino acid sequence: CASSPYSAGGPYEQYF.

The V and J genes are TRBV12-3 or TRBV12-4 and TRBJ2-5, with D perhaps TRBD2 (6 bases). This CDR3 comprises 15 residues. Trimming removed 3 bases at V and 1 base at J, with 12 bases between. In DNA, the CDR3 is TGTGCCAGCAGTTTGTGGGGGGTAGCCCAAGAGACCCAGTACTTC. Protein product: CASSLWGVAQETQYF.

A word on this clonotype: The germline gene is not matched at one end of the junction; a read error may be the cause. The chain links TRBV15 to TRBJ2-7, with D possibly being TRBD1 or TRBD2 (5 bases each). Germline V gene data show CDR1 as LNHNV and CDR2 as YYDKDF (reference sequence). The length of the CDR3 is 16 residues. CDR3 amino acids: CTTSRAPGLQPYEQYF. As DNA, the CDR3 is TGTACCACCAGCAGGGCCCCTGGACTCCAACCCTACGAGCAGTACTTC.

This sequence joins TRBV20-1 and TRBJ1-1; D is possibly TRBD1 (6 bases). V dropped 6 bases and J dropped 6 bases, with 20 bases sitting between them. The CDR3 is 14 amino acids. Per germline, CDR1 DFQATT and CDR2 SNEGSKA (reference sequence). CDR3 coding DNA: TGCAGTGCCCGGCACCCCGGGGGGGCGGCTGAAGCTTTCTTT. Translation gives CSARHPGGAAEAFF.

This clonotype was seen more than once but under ten times. CDR3 sequence reads: CASSQGKGIQETQYF. DNA of the CDR3: TGTGCCAGCAGCCAGGGGAAGGGGATCCAAGAGACCCAGTACTTC. J is TRBJ2-5 and V is TRBV3-1, with D tentatively TRBD1 (5 bases). The CDR3 is 15 residues long. The germline V gene encodes CDR1 LGHDT and CDR2 YNNKEL (reference sequence). V gave up 3 bases and J gave up 1 base, with 12 bases separating them.